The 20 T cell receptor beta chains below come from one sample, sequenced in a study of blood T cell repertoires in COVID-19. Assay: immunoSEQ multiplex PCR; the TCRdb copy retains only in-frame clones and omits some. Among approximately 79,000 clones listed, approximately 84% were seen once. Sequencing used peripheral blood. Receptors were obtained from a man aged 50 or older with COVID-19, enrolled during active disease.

The CDR3 sequence: CASSLLGTSGDEQYF. CDR3 DNA sequence: TGTGCCAGCAGTTTATTGGGGACTAGCGGGGACGAGCAGTACTTC. The chain is built from TRBV28 and TRBJ2-7; 13 bases match TRBD2. V shed 1 base, J shed 5 bases, and the junction held 2 bases outside the gene matches. Germline V gene lookup returns CDR1 MDHEN and CDR2 SYDVKM. This CDR3 spans 15 amino acids.

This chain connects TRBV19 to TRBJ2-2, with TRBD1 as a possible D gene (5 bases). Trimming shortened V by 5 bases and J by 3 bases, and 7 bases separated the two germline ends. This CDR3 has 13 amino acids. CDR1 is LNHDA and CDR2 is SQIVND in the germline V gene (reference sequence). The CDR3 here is CASSPRDTGELFF. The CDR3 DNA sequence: TGTGCCAGTAGTCCCAGGGACACCGGGGAGCTGTTTTTT.

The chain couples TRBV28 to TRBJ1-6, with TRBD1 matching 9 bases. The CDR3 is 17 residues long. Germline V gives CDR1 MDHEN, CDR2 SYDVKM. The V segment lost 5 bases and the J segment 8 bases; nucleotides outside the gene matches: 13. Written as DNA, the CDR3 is TGTGCCAGCAGTCCGTACGGACAGGGGATGATTGATTCACCCCTCCACTTT. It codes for CASSPYGQGMIDSPLHF.

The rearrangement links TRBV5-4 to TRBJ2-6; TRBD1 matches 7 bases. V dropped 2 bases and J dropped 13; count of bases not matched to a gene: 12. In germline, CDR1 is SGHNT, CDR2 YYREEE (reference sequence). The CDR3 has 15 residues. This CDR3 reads CASSFEGGRPRVLTF. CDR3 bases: TGTGCCAGCAGCTTCGAAGGGGGCCGGCCGAGAGTCCTGACTTTC.

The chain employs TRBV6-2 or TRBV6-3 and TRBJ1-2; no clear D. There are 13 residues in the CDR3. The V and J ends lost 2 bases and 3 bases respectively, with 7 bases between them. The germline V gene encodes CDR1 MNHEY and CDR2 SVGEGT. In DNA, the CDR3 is TGTGCCAGCAGTTACGTCGGGGACTATGGCTACACCTTC. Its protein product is CASSYVGDYGYTF.

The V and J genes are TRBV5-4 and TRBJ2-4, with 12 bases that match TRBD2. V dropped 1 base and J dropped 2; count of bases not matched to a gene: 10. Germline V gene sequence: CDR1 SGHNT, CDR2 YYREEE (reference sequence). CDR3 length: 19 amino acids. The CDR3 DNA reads TGTGCCAGCAGCTTGACCTCTTTGACTAGCGGGAGTACCAAAAACATTCAGTACTTC. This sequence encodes CASSLTSLTSGSTKNIQYF. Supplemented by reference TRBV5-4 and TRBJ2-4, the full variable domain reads ETGVTQSPTHLIKTRGQQVTLRCSSQSGHNTVSWYQQALGQGPQFIFQYYREEENGRGNFPPRFSGLQFPNYSSELNVNALELDDSALYLCASSLTSLTSGSTKNIQYFGAGTRLSVL.

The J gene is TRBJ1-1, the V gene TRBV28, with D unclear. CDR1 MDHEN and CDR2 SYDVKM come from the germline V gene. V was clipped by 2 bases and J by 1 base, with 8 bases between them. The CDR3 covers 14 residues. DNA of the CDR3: TGTGCCAGCAGTTTAAGCGAGGAGAACACTGAAGCTTTCTTT. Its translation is CASSLSEENTEAFF.

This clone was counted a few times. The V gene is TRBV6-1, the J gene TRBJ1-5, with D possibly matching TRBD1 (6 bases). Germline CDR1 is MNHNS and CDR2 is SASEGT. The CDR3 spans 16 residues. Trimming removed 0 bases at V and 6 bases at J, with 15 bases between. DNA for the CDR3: TGTGCCAGCAGTGAAGCGGTGAGCGGGGGCGGTCAGCCCCAGCATTTT. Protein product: CASSEAVSGGGQPQHF.

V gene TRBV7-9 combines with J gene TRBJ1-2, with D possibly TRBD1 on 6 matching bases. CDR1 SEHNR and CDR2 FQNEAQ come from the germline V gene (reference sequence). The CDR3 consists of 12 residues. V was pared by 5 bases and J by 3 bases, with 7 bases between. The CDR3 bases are TGTGCCAGCAGCCCAGGGGACTATGGCTACACCTTC. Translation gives CASSPGDYGYTF.

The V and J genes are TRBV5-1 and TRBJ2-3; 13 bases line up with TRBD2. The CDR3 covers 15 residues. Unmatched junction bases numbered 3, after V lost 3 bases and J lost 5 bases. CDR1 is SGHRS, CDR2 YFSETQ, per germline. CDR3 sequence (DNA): TGCGCCAGCAGCTCTACTAGCGGGAGGGGAGATACGCAGTATTTT. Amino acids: CASSSTSGRGDTQYF.

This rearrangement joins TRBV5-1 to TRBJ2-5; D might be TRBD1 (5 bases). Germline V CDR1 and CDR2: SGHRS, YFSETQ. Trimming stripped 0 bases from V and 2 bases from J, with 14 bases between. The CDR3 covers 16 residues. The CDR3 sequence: CASSLETVDAQETQYF. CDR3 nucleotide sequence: TGCGCCAGCAGCTTGGAGACAGTTGATGCGCAAGAGACCCAGTACTTC.

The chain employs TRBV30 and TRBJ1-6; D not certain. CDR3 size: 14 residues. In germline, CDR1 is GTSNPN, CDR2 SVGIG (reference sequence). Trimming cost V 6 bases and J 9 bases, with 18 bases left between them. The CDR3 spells CACNPGNKGSPLHF. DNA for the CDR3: TGTGCCTGTAATCCGGGAAATAAGGGTTCACCCCTCCACTTT.

The CDR3 nucleotides read TGTGCCAGTAGTCCTACCGGGACCGGGGAGCTGTTTTTT. Its translation: CASSPTGTGELFF. V is TRBV19 and J is TRBJ2-2, with D unresolved. The CDR3 sequence is 13 residues long. Trimming removed 5 bases at V and 5 bases at J, with 9 bases between. CDR1 is LNHDA and CDR2 is SQIVND in the germline V gene (reference sequence).

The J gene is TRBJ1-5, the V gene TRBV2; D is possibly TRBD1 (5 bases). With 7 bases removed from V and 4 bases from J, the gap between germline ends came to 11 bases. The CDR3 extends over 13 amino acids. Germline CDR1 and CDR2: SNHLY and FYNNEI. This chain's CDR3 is CASNGAGNQPQHF. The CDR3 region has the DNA TGTGCCAGCAATGGGGCGGGGAATCAGCCCCAGCATTTT.

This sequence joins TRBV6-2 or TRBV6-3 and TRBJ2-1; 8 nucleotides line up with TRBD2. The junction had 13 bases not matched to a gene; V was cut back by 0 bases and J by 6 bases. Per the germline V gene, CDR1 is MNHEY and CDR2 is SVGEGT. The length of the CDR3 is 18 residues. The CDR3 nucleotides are TGTGCCAGCAGTTACTCGAGTGTGGGACTAGGTAGTGGCAATGAGCAGTTCTTC. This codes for CASSYSSVGLGSGNEQFF.

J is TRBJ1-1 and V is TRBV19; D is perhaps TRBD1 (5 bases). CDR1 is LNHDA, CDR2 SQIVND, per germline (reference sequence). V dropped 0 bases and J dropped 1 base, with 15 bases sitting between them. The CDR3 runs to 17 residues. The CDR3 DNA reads TGTGCCAGTAGTATAGATCGTGCTCGACAGCAGAACACTGAAGCTTTCTTT. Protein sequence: CASSIDRARQQNTEAFF.

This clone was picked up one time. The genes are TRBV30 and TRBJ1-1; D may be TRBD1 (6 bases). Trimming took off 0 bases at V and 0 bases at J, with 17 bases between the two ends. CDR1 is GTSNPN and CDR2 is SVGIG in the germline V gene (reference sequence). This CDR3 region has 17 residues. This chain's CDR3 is CAWSVLVGQSVNTEAFF. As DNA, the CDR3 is TGTGCCTGGAGTGTACTTGTAGGACAGTCAGTGAACACTGAAGCTTTCTTT.

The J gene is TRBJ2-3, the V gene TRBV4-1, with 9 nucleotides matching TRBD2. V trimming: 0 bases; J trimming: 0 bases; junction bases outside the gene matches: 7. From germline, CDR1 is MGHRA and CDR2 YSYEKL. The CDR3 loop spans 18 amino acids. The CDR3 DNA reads TGCGCCAGCAGCCAAGATCCGACTAGCGGTCTTAGCACAGATACGCAGTATTTT. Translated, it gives CASSQDPTSGLSTDTQYF.

CDR3 protein: CATSEPAHAETQYF. For the CDR3, the DNA is TGTGCCACCAGTGAGCCCGCCCACGCGGAGACCCAGTACTTC. This rearrangement joins TRBV24-1 to TRBJ2-5; D is undetermined. Germline lookup yields CDR1 KGHDR and CDR2 SFDVKD. The CDR3 runs 14 residues. V lost 4 bases and J 5 bases, leaving 13 bases between the germline ends.

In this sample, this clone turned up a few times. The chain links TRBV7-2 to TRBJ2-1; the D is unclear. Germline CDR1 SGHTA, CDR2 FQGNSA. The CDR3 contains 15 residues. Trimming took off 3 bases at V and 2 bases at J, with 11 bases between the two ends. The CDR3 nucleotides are TGTGCCAGCAGCTTGGCGGCGAATACCTACAATGAGCAGTTCTTC. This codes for CASSLAANTYNEQFF.